This section outlines one T cell receptor beta chain sequence together with its context. Antigen specificity is unknown. The sequenced template was cDNA made from the entire isolated RNA. It was found that naive, central memory and regulatory T cell samples averaged approximately 3.5 million reads. Data came from immunoSEQ multiplex PCR; TCRdb stores just in-frame clones and leaves some out. Of more than 250,000 clones listed, 20% were seen once; the top ten hold 0.028%. The CDR3 has 15 residues. The germline CDR1 and CDR2 sequences are PRHDT and FYEKMQ (reference sequence). The ends were cut back, 4 bases at V and 7 bases at J, with 16 bases in the middle. The source of the sample is a study of beta chain features in type 1 diabetes. Overall study results and limits: Compared to healthy donors, patients appeared to have naive, central memory and Treg TCRB repertoires that were more alike. TCRB CDR3 length was moderately but significantly reduced in all four CD4+ subsets of Type 1 diabetes patients.

Averaging about 0.12 L, one heparinised blood draw came from each individual donor. Cells sorted by CD45RO/CCR7/CD25/CD127/CD95/CD27 comprised CD4+ naive, central memory, regulatory and stem cell-like memory cells. The source material was naive CD4+ T cells from blood. This sequence was found in a middle-aged woman with type 1 diabetes. The rearrangement links TRBV13 to TRBJ1-4; D not resolved. Here the CDR3 reads CASSSRRQRPEKLFF. CDR3 bases: TGTGCCAGCAGCTCTCGAAGACAAAGACCTGAAAAACTGTTTTTT.